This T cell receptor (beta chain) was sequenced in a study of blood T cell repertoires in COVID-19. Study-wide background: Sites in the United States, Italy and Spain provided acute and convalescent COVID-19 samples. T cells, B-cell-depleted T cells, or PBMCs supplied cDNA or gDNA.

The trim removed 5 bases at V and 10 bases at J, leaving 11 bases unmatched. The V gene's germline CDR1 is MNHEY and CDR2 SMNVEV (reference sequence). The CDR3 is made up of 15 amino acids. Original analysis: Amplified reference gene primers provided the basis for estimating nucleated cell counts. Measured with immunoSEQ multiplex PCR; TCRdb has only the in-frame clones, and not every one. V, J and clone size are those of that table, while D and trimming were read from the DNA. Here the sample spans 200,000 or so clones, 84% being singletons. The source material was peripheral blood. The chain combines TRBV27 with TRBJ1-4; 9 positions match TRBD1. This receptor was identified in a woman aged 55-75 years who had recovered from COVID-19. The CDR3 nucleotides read TGTGCCAGCAGTCTCGGGACAGGGACTGATGGAAAACTGTTTTTT. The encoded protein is CASSLGTGTDGKLFF.